The present entry profiles one TCR beta chain with its context. Its antigen is as yet unknown. These data come from a study of cytomegalovirus exposure and HLA in healthy donors. Despite likely unrecorded immune exposures, the donors were nominally healthy at the time of sampling. In germline, CDR1 is LNHDA, CDR2 SQIVND (reference sequence). The V gene lost 7 bases and the J gene lost 1 base, with 7 bases spanning the gap. This CDR3 is built from 12 residues. PCR used 60 Vbeta primers and 13 Jbeta primers. Generated by immunoSEQ multiplex PCR, the TCRdb table keeps only in-frame clones and is missing some. The repertoire consists of about 150,000 clones, with about 73% occurring once and the leading ten covering around 3.1%. General observations from the study: Analyses of presence and absence presupposed an approximately uniform sequencing depth across donors. The classifier was said to identify cytomegalovirus status with high specificity and sensitivity.

The rearrangement uses TRBV19 and TRBJ2-5; possibly TRBD1 for D (6 bases). The receptor was derived from a woman aged 40 to 50 in good health and CMV-seronegative. Sequencing was done on a sample of PBMCs. CDR3 in amino acids: CASKQGQETQYF. The CDR3 DNA reads TGTGCCAGTAAACAGGGCCAAGAGACCCAGTACTTC. The full variable domain, rest sourced from reference TRBV19 and TRBJ2-5, is DGGITQSPKYLFRKEGQNVTLSCEQNLNHDAMYWYRQDPGQGLRLIYYSQIVNDFQKGDIAEGYSVSREKKESFPLTVTSAQKNPTAFYLCASKQGQETQYFGPGTRLLVL.